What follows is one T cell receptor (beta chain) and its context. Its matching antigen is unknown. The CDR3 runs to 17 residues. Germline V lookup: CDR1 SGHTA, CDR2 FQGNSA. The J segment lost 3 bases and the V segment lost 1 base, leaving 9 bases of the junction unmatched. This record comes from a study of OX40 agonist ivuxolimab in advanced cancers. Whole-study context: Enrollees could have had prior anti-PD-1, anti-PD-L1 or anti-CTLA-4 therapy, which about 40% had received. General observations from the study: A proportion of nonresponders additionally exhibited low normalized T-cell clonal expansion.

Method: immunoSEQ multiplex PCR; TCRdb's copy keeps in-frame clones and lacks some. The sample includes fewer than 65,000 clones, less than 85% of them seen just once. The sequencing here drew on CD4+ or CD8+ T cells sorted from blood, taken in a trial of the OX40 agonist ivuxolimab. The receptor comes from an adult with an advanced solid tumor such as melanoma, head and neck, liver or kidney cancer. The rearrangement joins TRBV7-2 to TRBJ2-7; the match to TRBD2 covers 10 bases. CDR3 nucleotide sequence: TGTGCCAGCAGCTTAGGGCTAGCGGGGGAGACCTTCTACGAGCAGTACTTC. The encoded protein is CASSLGLAGETFYEQYF.